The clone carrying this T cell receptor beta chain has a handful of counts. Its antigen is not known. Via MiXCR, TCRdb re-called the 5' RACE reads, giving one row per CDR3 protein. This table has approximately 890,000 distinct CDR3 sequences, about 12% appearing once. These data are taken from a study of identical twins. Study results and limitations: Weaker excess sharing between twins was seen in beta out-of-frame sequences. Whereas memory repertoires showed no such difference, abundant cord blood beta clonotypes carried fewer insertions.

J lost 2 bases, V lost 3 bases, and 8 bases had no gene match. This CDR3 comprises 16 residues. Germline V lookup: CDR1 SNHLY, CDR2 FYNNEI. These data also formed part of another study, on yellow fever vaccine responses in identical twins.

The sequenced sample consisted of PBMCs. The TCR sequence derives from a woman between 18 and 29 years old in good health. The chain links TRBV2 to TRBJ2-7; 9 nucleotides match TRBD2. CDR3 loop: CASSEKGLAHTYEQYF. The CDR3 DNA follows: TGTGCCAGCAGTGAGAAAGGACTAGCGCACACCTACGAGCAGTACTTC.